The subject of this entry is one T cell receptor (beta chain). The data originate from a study of control samples from healthy donors and cancer patients. This CDR3 spans 13 amino acids. V was trimmed by 3 bases and J by 9 bases, leaving 9 bases between them. Using immunoSEQ multiplex PCR, the repertoire was profiled, and TCRdb retains in-frame clones only, with some absent. This sample yields around 50,000 clones, of which 85% to 95% are seen a single time; approximately 0.95% belongs to the top ten. The genes are TRBV12-3 or TRBV12-4 and TRBJ1-6; the D gene is possibly TRBD1 (6 bases). Sequencing used PBMCs. This TCR derives from a man aged 25 to 40 with colorectal cancer. The CDR3 here is CASSFGGLSPLHF. The CDR3 region has the DNA TGTGCCAGCAGTTTCGGGGGCCTTTCACCCCTCCACTTT.